The T cell receptor beta chain under discussion was sequenced for a study of T cell repertoires in cytomegalovirus infection. Broader study findings: HLA-C-restricted CMV clonotypes gave the most frequent clonotype in two of eight donors.

The CDR3 is 19 amino acids. Germline V gives CDR1 SGHDN, CDR2 FVKESK. V shed 4 bases, J shed 4 bases, and the junction held 15 bases outside the gene matches. TCRdb passed the reads through MiXCR, listing each CDR3 protein once. Of about 920,000 distinct CDR3 sequences listed, more than 25% were seen once; the top ten hold over 11%. Notes on this clonotype: Its antigen is still unknown.

The source material was cultured CD8+ T cells from PBMCs, sampled from culture after CMV antigen stimulation. The TCR comes from a human donor in good health (CMV status not recorded). Some clones in this sample may be carry-over from other donors' samples. The V gene is TRBV14, the J gene TRBJ2-1, with 11 nucleotides matching TRBD2. The DNA for the CDR3 is TGTGCCAGCAGCCTGTCACCGGGGCTAGCGGGGGGATCTTACAATGAGCAGTTCTTC. This encodes CASSLSPGLAGGSYNEQFF.